Listed here are 21 T cell receptor beta chains from one sample, sequenced in a study of cytomegalovirus exposure and HLA in healthy donors. Use of 60 Vbeta and 13 Jbeta primers characterized the PCR. The table came from immunoSEQ multiplex PCR; TCRdb's copy has only in-frame clones and leaves some out. The profile covers 85,000 to 120,000 clones, with 60% to 80% appearing a single time and 2.8% taken by the ten largest. The specimen was PBMCs. The receptors derive from a female donor in good health and CMV-seronegative.

The CDR3 sequence is CASSDHELDTQYF. In DNA, the CDR3 is TGTGCCAGCAGTGACCATGAACTGGATACGCAGTATTTT. The chain employs TRBV6-4 and TRBJ2-3; no firm D call. CDR1 and CDR2 from the germline V gene are MRHNA and SNTAGT. V was clipped by 2 bases and J by 6 bases, with 9 bases between them. The length of the CDR3 is 13 residues.

V is TRBV10-3 and J is TRBJ2-2, with D possibly TRBD2 on 6 matching bases. Trimming left V 3 bases short and J 5 bases short, with 13 bases between. There are 15 residues in the CDR3. The germline V gene encodes CDR1 ENHRY and CDR2 SYGVKD. DNA for the CDR3: TGTGCCATCAGTGATACTGGGGGGAGGACCGGGGAGCTGTTTTTT. Translating it yields CAISDTGGRTGELFF.

The table lists this clone with a few counts. This sequence joins TRBV7-3 and TRBJ2-3; D is possibly TRBD2 (6 bases). The germline CDR1 and CDR2 sequences are SGHTA and FQGTGA. The CDR3 loop spans 13 amino acids. Trimming took 8 bases from V and 1 from J, leaving 10 bases between them. CDR3 sequence reads: CASQRAGTDTQYF. For the CDR3, the DNA is TGTGCCAGCCAGCGGGCCGGCACAGATACGCAGTATTTT.

The chain carries TRBV29-1 and TRBJ2-1; TRBD2 matches at 7 bases. V lost 4 bases, J lost 6 bases, and 9 bases stayed unmatched. The germline CDR1 and CDR2 sequences are SQVTM and ANQGSEA. The CDR3 runs 14 residues. The CDR3 is CSVVRVAGSNEQFF. The CDR3 bases are TGCAGCGTTGTTAGGGTAGCGGGTTCCAATGAGCAGTTCTTC.

The chain joins TRBV5-4 to TRBJ2-4, with 10 nucleotides matching TRBD2. The CDR3 spans 17 residues. The V segment lost 2 bases and the J segment 10 bases; nucleotides outside the gene matches: 15. CDR1 is SGHNT and CDR2 is YYREEE in the germline V gene (reference sequence). CDR3 residues: CASSFSSGSENRRIQYF. CDR3 DNA: TGTGCCAGCAGCTTTTCTAGCGGGAGTGAGAACCGTCGTATTCAGTACTTC.

The chain links TRBV7-8 to TRBJ2-7; 8 nucleotides align to TRBD1. The V and J ends lost 6 bases and 6 bases, in that order; junction bases with no gene match: 7. Germline V gene sequence: CDR1 SGHVS, CDR2 FQNEAQ. This CDR3 region has 13 residues. CDR3 DNA: TGTGCCAGCAGACAAATCGACAGGGGCGAGCAGTACTTC. This translates into CASRQIDRGEQYF.

This clone was detected only a few times. The V and J genes are TRBV11-3 and TRBJ2-1; 7 bases align to TRBD1. Trimming at V came to 7 bases and at J to 0 bases, leaving 12 bases not matched to a gene. CDR1 and CDR2 (germline): SGHNT, YENEEA. The CDR3 length is 17 residues. CDR3 residues: CASKGETGPSSYNEQFF. The CDR3 nucleotides are TGTGCCAGCAAGGGGGAGACAGGGCCCAGCTCCTACAATGAGCAGTTCTTC. Variable domain in full (rest from reference TRBV11-3 and TRBJ2-1): EAGVVQSPRYKIIEKKQPVAFWCNPISGHNTLYWYLQNLGQGPELLIRYENEEAVDDSQLPKDRFSAERLKGVDSTLKIQPAELGDSAVYLCASKGETGPSSYNEQFFGPGTRLTVL.

This clone was seen once. The genes are TRBV5-1 and TRBJ2-7, with 8 bases identical to TRBD1. Germline V gene lookup returns CDR1 SGHRS and CDR2 YFSETQ. J gave up 7 bases and V 5 bases, and 8 bases lay outside the gene matches. This CDR3 spans 13 amino acids. This CDR3 reads CASRYQGATEQYF. CDR3 bases: TGCGCCAGCAGATACCAGGGGGCCACGGAGCAGTACTTC.

The gene calls are TRBV5-4 and TRBJ1-1; 8 bases agree with TRBD1. Trimming cost V 0 bases and J 2 bases; bases outside gene matches: 3. Germline loops: CDR1 SGHNT, CDR2 YYREEE (reference sequence). This CDR3 is built from 15 residues. CDR3 region: CASSLGQGRNTEAFF. CDR3 DNA sequence: TGTGCCAGCAGCTTGGGACAGGGGCGAAACACTGAAGCTTTCTTT.

The genes are TRBV5-4 and TRBJ1-2; a possible D gene is TRBD1 (6 bases). This CDR3 is built from 16 residues. Germline V CDR1 and CDR2: SGHNT, YYREEE (reference sequence). The V end lost 4 bases, the J end lost 0 bases, and 16 bases lay between the germline ends. DNA for the CDR3: TGTGCCAGCAGCGGTAACACAGGGCAAACTAACTATGGCTACACCTTC. Translation gives CASSGNTGQTNYGYTF. The complete variable domain, with remaining parts taken from reference TRBV5-4 and TRBJ1-2, reads ETGVTQSPTHLIKTRGQQVTLRCSSQSGHNTVSWYQQALGQGPQFIFQYYREEENGRGNFPPRFSGLQFPNYSSELNVNALELDDSALYLCASSGNTGQTNYGYTFGSGTRLTVV.

CDR3 in DNA: TGTGCCAGCAGCTTGGACAGGGTGGGGACCCAGTACTTC. This gives the protein CASSLDRVGTQYF. The V gene is TRBV5-8, the J gene TRBJ2-5, with D tentatively TRBD1 (6 bases). CDR1 is SGHTS, CDR2 YDEGEE, per germline. Between the trimmed V and J ends, which lost 0 bases and 7 bases, there was a span of 10 bases. The CDR3 has 13 amino acids.

This chain joins TRBV11-2 and TRBJ2-7; D might be TRBD1 (5 bases). Trimming took off 5 bases at V and 3 bases at J, with 17 bases between the two ends. Germline-derived CDR1 and CDR2 are SGHAT and FQNNGV. This CDR3 is 15 amino acids long. The CDR3 reads CASSLEARAGYEQYF. The CDR3 DNA sequence: TGTGCCAGCAGCCTTGAGGCCAGGGCAGGCTACGAGCAGTACTTC.

The chain couples TRBV5-3 to TRBJ2-2, with a possible D match to TRBD2 (6 bases). TRBV5-3 is filed as an ORF, its function uncertain. V lost 0 bases to trimming and J lost 6 bases, with 12 bases between them. This CDR3 region has 15 residues. The CDR3 region is CARSLGHGGPGELFF. CDR3 DNA sequence: TGTGCCAGAAGCTTGGGACACGGGGGTCCCGGGGAGCTGTTTTTT.

The chain uses TRBV5-4 and TRBJ1-2; 7 bases fit TRBD1. The length of the CDR3 is 14 residues. With 2 bases clipped from V and 8 bases from J, the junction kept 9 bases outside the gene matches. Germline V gene sequence: CDR1 SGHNT, CDR2 YYREEE (reference sequence). CDR3 DNA: TGTGCCAGCAGCTTTGGCGAGGGGGCTGGGGGCTACACCTTC. The encoded protein is CASSFGEGAGGYTF.

A few counts support this clone. The J gene is TRBJ1-5, the V gene TRBV15; D may be TRBD1 (6 bases). This CDR3 is 15 amino acids long. Per germline, CDR1 LNHNV and CDR2 YYDKDF (reference sequence). Trimming removed 4 bases from V and 1 base from J, with 11 bases in between. Here the CDR3 reads CATSTSRGSNQPQHF. CDR3 sequence (DNA): TGTGCCACCAGCACTTCCAGGGGAAGCAATCAGCCCCAGCATTTT.

The rearrangement links TRBV29-1 to TRBJ2-7; D remains unclear. V lost 4 bases, J lost 2 bases, and 12 bases lay in between. This CDR3 spans 13 amino acids. The V gene's germline CDR1 is SQVTM and CDR2 ANQGSEA. The CDR3 reads CSVATGGTYEQYF. In DNA form, the CDR3 reads TGCAGCGTTGCGACTGGCGGAACCTACGAGCAGTACTTC.

This chain connects TRBV23-1 to TRBJ2-2; D perhaps matches TRBD2 (6 bases). TRBV23-1 is flagged as an ORF with uncertain function. CDR3 size: 16 residues. V gave up 3 bases and J gave up 1 base, with 12 bases separating them. The chain's CDR3 is CASSQRGRMNTGELFF. The CDR3 DNA reads as TGCGCCAGCAGTCAGCGGGGACGGATGAACACCGGGGAGCTGTTTTTT.

This clone was detected only a few times. V gene TRBV28 combines with J gene TRBJ1-2; D ambiguous. Germline V lookup: CDR1 MDHEN, CDR2 SYDVKM. V shed 5 bases and J shed 5 bases, with 15 bases lying between them. This CDR3 is built from 14 residues. CDR3 protein: CASSPMWEPYGYTF. DNA for the CDR3: TGTGCCAGCAGTCCGATGTGGGAGCCTTATGGCTACACCTTC.

V and J are TRBV6-5 and TRBJ2-5; 7 bases are a match to TRBD1. The CDR3 runs to 14 residues. The V gene end was trimmed by 5 bases and the J gene end by 5 bases; junction bases not matched to a gene: 8. Germline CDR1 MNHEY, CDR2 SVGAGI. CDR3 nucleotides: TGTGCCAGCAGTCCGAGAGGGGGCGTTGAGACCCAGTACTTC. It is translated as CASSPRGGVETQYF.

This CDR3 reads CASSPGLALSAGELFF. CDR3 coding DNA: TGTGCCAGCAGTCCGGGACTAGCCCTATCCGCCGGGGAGCTGTTTTTT. The genes are TRBV7-9 and TRBJ2-2; TRBD2 agrees at 9 bases. The junction had 11 bases not matched to a gene; V was cut back by 6 bases and J by 6 bases. The CDR3 loop spans 16 amino acids. Germline-derived CDR1 and CDR2 are SEHNR and FQNEAQ (reference sequence).

With regard to this clone: The identical CDR3 is also encoded by other nucleotide sequences in the sample. This rearrangement joins TRBV4-2 to TRBJ1-2; perhaps TRBD1 as D (6 bases). Germline values: CDR1 LGHNA, CDR2 YNFKEQ. V lost 2 bases and J 6 bases, leaving 7 bases between the germline ends. CDR3 length: 12 amino acids. The CDR3 bases are TGTGCCAGCAGCCAAAACAGGGATGGCTACACCTTC. Encoded protein: CASSQNRDGYTF.